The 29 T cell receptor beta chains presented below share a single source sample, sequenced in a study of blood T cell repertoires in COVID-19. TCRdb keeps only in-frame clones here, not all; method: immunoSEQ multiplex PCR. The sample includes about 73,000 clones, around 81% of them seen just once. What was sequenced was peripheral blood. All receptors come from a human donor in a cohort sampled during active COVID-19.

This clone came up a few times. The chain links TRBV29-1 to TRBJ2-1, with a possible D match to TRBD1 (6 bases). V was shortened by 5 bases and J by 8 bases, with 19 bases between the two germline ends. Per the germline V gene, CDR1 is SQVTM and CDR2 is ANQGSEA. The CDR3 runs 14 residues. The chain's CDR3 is CSVTGTYRAYEQFF. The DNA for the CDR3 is TGCAGCGTTACCGGGACCTACAGGGCATATGAGCAGTTCTTC.

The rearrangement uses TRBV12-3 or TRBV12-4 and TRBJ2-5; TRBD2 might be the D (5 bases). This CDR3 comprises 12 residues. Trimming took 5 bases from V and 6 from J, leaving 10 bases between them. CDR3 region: CASSTSSKTQYF. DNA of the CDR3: TGTGCCAGCAGTACTAGTTCGAAGACCCAGTACTTC.

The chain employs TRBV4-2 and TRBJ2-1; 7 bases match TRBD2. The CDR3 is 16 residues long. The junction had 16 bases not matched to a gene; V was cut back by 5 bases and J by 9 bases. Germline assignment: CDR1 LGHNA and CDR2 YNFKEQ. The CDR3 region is CASSYEAPVGGVEQFF. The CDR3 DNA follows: TGTGCCAGCAGCTACGAAGCGCCGGTTGGGGGGGTTGAGCAGTTCTTC.

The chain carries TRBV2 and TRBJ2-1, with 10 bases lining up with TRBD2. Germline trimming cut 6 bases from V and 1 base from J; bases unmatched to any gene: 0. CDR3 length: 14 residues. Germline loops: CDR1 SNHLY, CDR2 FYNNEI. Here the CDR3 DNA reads TGTGCCAGCAGAGCGGGGGGGTCCTACAATGAGCAGTTCTTC. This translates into CASRAGGSYNEQFF. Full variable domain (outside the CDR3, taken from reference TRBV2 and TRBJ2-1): EPEVTQTPSHQVTQMGQEVILRCVPISNHLYFYWYRQILGQKVEFLVSFYNNEISEKSEIFDDQFSVERPDGSNFTLKIRSTKLEDSAMYFCASRAGGSYNEQFFGPGTRLTVL.

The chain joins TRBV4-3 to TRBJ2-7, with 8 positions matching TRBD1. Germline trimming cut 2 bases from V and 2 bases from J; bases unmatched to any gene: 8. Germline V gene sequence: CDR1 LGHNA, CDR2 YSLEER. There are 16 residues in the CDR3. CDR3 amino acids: CASSQTRGGQAYEQYF. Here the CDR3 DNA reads TGCGCCAGCAGCCAAACAAGAGGGGGACAGGCCTACGAGCAGTACTTC.

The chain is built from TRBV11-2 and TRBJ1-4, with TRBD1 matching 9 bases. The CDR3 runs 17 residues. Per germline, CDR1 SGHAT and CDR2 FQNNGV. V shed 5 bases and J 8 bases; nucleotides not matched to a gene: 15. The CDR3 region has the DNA TGTGCCAGCAGCCTCGGACAGGGGAACCCTGGGAGCGAAAAACTGTTTTTT. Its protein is CASSLGQGNPGSEKLFF.

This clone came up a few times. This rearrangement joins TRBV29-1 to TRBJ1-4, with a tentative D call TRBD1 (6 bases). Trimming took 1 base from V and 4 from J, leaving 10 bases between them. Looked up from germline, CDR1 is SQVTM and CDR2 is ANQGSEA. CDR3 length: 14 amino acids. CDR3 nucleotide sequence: TGCAGCGTTGAAGTTATAGGGGGTAATGAAAAACTGTTTTTT. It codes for CSVEVIGGNEKLFF.

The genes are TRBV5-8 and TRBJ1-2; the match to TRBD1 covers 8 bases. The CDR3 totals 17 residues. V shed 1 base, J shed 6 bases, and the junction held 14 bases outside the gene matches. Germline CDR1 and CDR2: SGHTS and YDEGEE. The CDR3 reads CASSLTSPGQGADGYTF. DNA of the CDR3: TGTGCCAGCAGCTTGACGTCCCCGGGGCAGGGGGCCGATGGCTACACCTTC.

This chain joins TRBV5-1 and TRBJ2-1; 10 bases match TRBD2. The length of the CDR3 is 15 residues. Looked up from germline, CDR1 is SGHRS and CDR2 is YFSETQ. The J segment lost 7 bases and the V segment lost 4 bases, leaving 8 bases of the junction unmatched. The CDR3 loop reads CASSVAGLARNEQFF. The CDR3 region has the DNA TGCGCCAGCAGCGTGGCGGGACTAGCGAGGAATGAGCAGTTCTTC.

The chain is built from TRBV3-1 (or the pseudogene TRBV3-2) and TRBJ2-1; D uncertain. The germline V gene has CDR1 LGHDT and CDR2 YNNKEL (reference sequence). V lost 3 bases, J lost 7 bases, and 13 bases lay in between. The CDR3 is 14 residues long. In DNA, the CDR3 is TGTGCCAGCAGCCACCCTCAGACTGAGAATGAGCAGTTCTTC. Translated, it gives CASSHPQTENEQFF.

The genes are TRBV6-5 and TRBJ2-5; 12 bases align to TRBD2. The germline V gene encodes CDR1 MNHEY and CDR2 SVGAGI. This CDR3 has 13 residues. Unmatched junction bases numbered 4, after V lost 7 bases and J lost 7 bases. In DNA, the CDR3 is TGTGCCAGCAATCCGGGACTAGCGGGGACCCAGTACTTC. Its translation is CASNPGLAGTQYF.

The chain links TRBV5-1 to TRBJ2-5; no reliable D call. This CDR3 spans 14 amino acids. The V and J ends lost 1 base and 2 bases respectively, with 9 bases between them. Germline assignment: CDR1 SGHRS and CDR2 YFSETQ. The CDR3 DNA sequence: TGCGCCAGCAGCTTGAGAGCCAGGCAAGAGACCCAGTACTTC. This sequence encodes CASSLRARQETQYF.

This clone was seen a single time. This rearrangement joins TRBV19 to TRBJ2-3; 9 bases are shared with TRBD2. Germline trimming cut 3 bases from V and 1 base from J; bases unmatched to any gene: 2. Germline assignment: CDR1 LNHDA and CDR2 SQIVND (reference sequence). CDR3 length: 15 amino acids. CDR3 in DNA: TGTGCCAGTAGTATTCCTAGCGGGGGCACAGATACGCAGTATTTT. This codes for CASSIPSGGTDTQYF.

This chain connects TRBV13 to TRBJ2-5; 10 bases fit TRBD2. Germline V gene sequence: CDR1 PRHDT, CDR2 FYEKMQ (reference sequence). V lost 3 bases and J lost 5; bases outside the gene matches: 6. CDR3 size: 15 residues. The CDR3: CASSFQRGGLETQYF. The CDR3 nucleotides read TGTGCCAGCAGCTTCCAGCGGGGGGGCCTGGAGACCCAGTACTTC. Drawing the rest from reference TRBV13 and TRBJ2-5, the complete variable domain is AAGVIQSPRHLIKEKRETATLKCYPIPRHDTVYWYQQGPGQDPQFLISFYEKMQSDKGSIPDRFSAQQFSDYHSELNMSSLELGDSALYFCASSFQRGGLETQYFGPGTRLLVL.

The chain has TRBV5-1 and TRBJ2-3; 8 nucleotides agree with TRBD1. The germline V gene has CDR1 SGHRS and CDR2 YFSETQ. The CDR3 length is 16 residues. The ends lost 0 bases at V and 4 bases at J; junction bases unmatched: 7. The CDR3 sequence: CASSLAVGQGSDTQYF. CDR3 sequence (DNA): TGCGCCAGCAGCTTGGCCGTAGGACAGGGATCAGATACGCAGTATTTT.

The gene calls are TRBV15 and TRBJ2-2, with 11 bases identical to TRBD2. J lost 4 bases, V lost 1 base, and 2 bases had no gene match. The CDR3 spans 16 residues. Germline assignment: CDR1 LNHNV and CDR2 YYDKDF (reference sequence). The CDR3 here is CATSRGSGGGTGELFF. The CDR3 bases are TGTGCCACCAGCAGAGGTAGCGGGGGGGGCACCGGGGAGCTGTTTTTT.

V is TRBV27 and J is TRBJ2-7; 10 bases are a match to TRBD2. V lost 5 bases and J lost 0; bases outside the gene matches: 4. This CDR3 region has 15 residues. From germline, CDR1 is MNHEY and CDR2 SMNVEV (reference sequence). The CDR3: CASSIAGGPSYEQYF. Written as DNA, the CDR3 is TGTGCCAGCAGTATAGCGGGGGGTCCCTCCTACGAGCAGTACTTC.

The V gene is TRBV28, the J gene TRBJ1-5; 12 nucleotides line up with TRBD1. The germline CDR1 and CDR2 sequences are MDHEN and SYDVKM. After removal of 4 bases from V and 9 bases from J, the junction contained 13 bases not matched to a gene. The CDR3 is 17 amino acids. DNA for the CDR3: TGTGCCAGCAGTTCACCGGGACAGGGGGCCCGGTTCGGGCCCCAGCATTTT. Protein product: CASSSPGQGARFGPQHF.

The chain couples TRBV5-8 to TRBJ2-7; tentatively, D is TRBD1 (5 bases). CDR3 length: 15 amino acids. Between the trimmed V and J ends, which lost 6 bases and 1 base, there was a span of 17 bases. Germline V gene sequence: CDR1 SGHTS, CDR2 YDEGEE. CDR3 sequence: CASTRTVDRSYEQYF. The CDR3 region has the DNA TGTGCCAGCACGCGAACGGTTGACAGATCCTACGAGCAGTACTTC.

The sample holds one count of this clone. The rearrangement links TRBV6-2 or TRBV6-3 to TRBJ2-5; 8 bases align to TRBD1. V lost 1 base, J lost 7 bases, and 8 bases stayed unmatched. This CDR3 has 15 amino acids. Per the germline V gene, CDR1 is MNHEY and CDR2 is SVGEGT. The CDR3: CASSYYAGGYGTQYF. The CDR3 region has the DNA TGTGCCAGCAGTTACTATGCAGGGGGCTATGGGACCCAGTACTTC.

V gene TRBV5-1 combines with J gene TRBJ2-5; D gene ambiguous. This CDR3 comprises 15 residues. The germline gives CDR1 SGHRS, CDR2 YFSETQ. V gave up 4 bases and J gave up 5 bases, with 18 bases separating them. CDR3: CASSTAPRLGETQYF. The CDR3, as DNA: TGCGCCAGCAGCACGGCCCCGAGACTTGGGGAGACCCAGTACTTC.

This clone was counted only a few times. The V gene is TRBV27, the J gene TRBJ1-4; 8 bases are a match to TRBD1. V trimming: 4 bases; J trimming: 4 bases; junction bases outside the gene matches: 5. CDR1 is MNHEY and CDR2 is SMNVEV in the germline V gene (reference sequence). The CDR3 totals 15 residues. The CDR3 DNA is TGTGCCAGCAGTTCGCGACAGGGGTATAATGAAAAACTGTTTTTT. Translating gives CASSSRQGYNEKLFF.

CDR3 coding DNA: TGTGCCAGTAGCCCACAATCGGGGGTAGCATCGGCGTATTTT. It translates to CASSPQSGVASAYF. The chain uses TRBV19 and TRBJ2-3, with D possibly matching TRBD2 (6 bases). This CDR3 has 14 residues. Trimming shortened V by 6 bases and J by 14 bases, and 24 bases separated the two germline ends. Germline V gene sequence: CDR1 LNHDA, CDR2 SQIVND (reference sequence). Using reference TRBV19 and TRBJ2-3 for the parts outside the CDR3, the full variable domain is DGGITQSPKYLFRKEGQNVTLSCEQNLNHDAMYWYRQDPGQGLRLIYYSQIVNDFQKGDIAEGYSVSREKKESFPLTVTSAQKNPTAFYLCASSPQSGVASAYFGPGTRLTVL.

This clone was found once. The CDR3 coding sequence is TGTGCCAGCAGCTTAGTTAGGGGGGGGCCTGGGGCCAACGTCCTGACTTTC. Translated, it gives CASSLVRGGPGANVLTF. The V gene is TRBV7-8, the J gene TRBJ2-6; possibly TRBD2 for D (7 bases). V lost 1 base, J lost 2 bases, and 12 bases lay in between. This CDR3 comprises 17 residues. Germline assignment: CDR1 SGHVS and CDR2 FQNEAQ.

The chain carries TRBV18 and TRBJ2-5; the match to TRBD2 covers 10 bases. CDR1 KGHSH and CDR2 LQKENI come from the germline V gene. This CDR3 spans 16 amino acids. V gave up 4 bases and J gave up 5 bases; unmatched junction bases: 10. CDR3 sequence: CASSLSLAGARETQYF. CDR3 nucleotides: TGTGCCAGCTCACTGAGCCTAGCGGGGGCTCGGGAGACCCAGTACTTC. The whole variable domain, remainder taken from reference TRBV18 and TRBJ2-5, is NAGVMQNPRHLVRRRGQEARLRCSPMKGHSHVYWYRQLPEEGLKFMVYLQKENIIDESGMPKERFSAEFPKEGPSILRIQQVVRGDSAAYFCASSLSLAGARETQYFGPGTRLLVL.

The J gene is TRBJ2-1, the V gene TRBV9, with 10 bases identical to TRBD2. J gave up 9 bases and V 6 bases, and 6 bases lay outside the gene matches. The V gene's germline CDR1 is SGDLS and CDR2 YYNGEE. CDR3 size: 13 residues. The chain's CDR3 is CASKSGGAGEQFF. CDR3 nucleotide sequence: TGTGCCAGCAAGAGCGGGGGGGCCGGTGAGCAGTTCTTC.

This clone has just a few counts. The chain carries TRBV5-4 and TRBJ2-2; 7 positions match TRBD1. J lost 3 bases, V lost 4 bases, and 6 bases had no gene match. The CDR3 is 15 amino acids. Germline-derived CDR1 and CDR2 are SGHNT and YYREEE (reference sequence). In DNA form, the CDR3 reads TGTGCCAGCAGCCATTGGGACAGTCACACCGGGGAGCTGTTTTTT. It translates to CASSHWDSHTGELFF.

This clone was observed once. For the CDR3, the DNA is TGTGCCAGCGGGGCATGGGGTAATTCACCCCTCCACTTT. Translating gives CASGAWGNSPLHF. V and J are TRBV6-5 and TRBJ1-6; a weak D match, TRBD1 (5 bases). The CDR3 loop spans 13 amino acids. The germline V and J ends were trimmed by 8 bases and 6 bases, with 11 bases remaining between them. Germline assignment: CDR1 MNHEY and CDR2 SVGAGI.

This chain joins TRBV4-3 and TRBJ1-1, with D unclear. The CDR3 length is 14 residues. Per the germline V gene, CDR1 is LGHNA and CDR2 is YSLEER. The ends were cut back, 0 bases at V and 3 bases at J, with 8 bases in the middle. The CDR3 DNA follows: TGCGCCAGCAGCCAAGATAGCAAGTACACTGAAGCTTTCTTT. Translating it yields CASSQDSKYTEAFF.